This T cell receptor beta chain was sequenced for a study of cytomegalovirus exposure and HLA in healthy donors. Study-wide points: Sequences of the TCR beta chain were said to predict the HLA-A and HLA-B alleles of most subjects accurately.

The PCR had 60 Vbeta and 13 Jbeta primers. Profiled with immunoSEQ multiplex PCR; TCRdb holds only in-frame clones, not every one. The table records about 89,000 clones, about 85% of them present only once. With respect to this clone: The target antigen is unknown.

Germline CDR1 is LNHDA and CDR2 is SQIVND (reference sequence). V lost 5 bases and J 2 bases, leaving 9 bases between the germline ends. This CDR3 comprises 13 residues. The sequencing sample was made of PBMCs. The V gene is TRBV19, the J gene TRBJ1-1; D remains ambiguous. This receptor was obtained from a man in his forties or fifties in good health and CMV-seropositive. This CDR3 reads CASSATHNTEAFF. The CDR3 DNA reads TGTGCCAGTAGTGCGACACATAACACTGAAGCTTTCTTT.